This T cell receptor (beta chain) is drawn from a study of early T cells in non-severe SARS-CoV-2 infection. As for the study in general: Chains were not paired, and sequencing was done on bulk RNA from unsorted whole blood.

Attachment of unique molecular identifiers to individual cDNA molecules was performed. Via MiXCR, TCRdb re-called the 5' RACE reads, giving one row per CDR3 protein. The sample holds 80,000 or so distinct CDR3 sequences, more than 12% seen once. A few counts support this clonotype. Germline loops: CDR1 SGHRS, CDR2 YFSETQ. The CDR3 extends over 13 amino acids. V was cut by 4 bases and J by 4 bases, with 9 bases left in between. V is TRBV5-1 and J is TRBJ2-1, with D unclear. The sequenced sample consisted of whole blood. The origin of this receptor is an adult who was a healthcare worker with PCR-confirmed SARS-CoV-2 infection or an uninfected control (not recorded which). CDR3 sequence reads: CASSPSPYNEQFF. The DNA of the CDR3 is TGCGCCAGCAGCCCGTCTCCTTACAATGAGCAGTTCTTC.